This T cell receptor (beta chain) was sequenced for a study of T cells in Graves' hyperthyroidism and ophthalmopathy. When ophthalmopathy did not progress within 18 months, Graves' hyperthyroidism was considered stable. This clonotype has ten or more counts. Its specificity is unknown. The CDR3 is 14 residues long. Trimming left V 3 bases short and J 0 bases short, with 9 bases between. CDR1 and CDR2 from the germline V gene are SGDLS and YYNGEE. General study results and limits: Ophthalmopathy onset followed model prediction by a median around 6.6 months. In the blood, most expanded thyroid clonotypes above 0.001 appeared as well.

Amplification yielded TCR beta CDR3 regions, with RNA transcripts as the source. HTBI primers were the set used in a first-round RT-PCR of the TCR CDR3. TCRdb redid the calling of the multiplex PCR reads with MiXCR, one entry per CDR3 protein. The sample shows some 460,000 distinct CDR3 sequences, roughly 14% of them seen only once. Sequencing was performed on blood. This chain uses TRBV9 with TRBJ1-1, with a tentative D call TRBD1 (5 bases). The receptor was isolated from a woman aged 18-35 years with Graves' hyperthyroidism. CDR3 region: CASSADSLNTEAFF. CDR3 sequence (DNA): TGTGCCAGCAGCGCAGACAGTTTGAACACTGAAGCTTTCTTT.